This TCR beta chain was profiled in a study of T cells in Graves' hyperthyroidism and ophthalmopathy. Based on clinical symptoms, serum thyroxine and TRAb, thyroid ultrasound and orbital computed tomography, diagnoses were reached. Germline CDR1 reads SGHTA; CDR2 reads FQGTGA. The CDR3 length is 15 residues. V was clipped by 5 bases and J by 5 bases, with 18 bases between them. Amplification of TCR beta CDR3 regions used RNA as the template. First-round RT-PCR targeting the TCR CDR3 was performed with the HTBI primer set. TCRdb ran MiXCR on the multiplex PCR reads and lists one entry per CDR3 protein. Found here are hundreds of thousands of distinct CDR3 sequences, roughly 40% of them singletons; the top ten hold around 9.3%.

Sequenced: blood. The chain uses TRBV7-3 and TRBJ2-5; D is perhaps TRBD2 (6 bases). This TCR was sampled from a man aged 18 to 29 with Graves' hyperthyroidism. The CDR3: CASSQGWRGTETQYF. CDR3 nucleotide sequence: TGTGCCAGCAGCCAAGGATGGCGGGGTACGGAGACCCAGTACTTC.